Listed here are 7 T cell receptor beta chains from one sample, sequenced in a study of T cell responses to AZD1222 COVID-19 vaccine. Sequencing was performed with immunoSEQ multiplex PCR; in TCRdb, only in-frame clones are kept and a portion is missing. The data contain approximately 180,000 clones, roughly 87% of them singletons. Sequencing was performed on peripheral blood, taken on day 0 of AZD1222 vaccination. The receptors were gathered from an adult in good health.

The chain is built from TRBV5-4 and TRBJ2-7; D might be TRBD2 (6 bases). Germline V lookup: CDR1 SGHNT, CDR2 YYREEE (reference sequence). The CDR3 spans 14 residues. Trimming stripped 3 bases from V and 6 bases from J, with 16 bases between. The CDR3 loop reads CASSSGTPAGEQYF. CDR3 sequence (DNA): TGTGCCAGCAGCTCCGGGACTCCCGCCGGCGAGCAGTACTTC.

This clone appeared a single time. The rearrangement uses TRBV4-2 and TRBJ2-7; no clear D. CDR3 length: 11 residues. The germline V gene has CDR1 LGHNA and CDR2 YNFKEQ. V lost 3 bases to trimming and J lost 6 bases, with 6 bases between them. CDR3 in amino acids: CASSQGAEQYF. The CDR3 nucleotides are TGTGCCAGCAGCCAGGGTGCCGAGCAGTACTTC.

This clone was counted a few times. The J gene is TRBJ1-2, the V gene TRBV19; D is uncertain. V was pared by 6 bases and J by 1 base, with 15 bases between. Germline V gene lookup returns CDR1 LNHDA and CDR2 SQIVND (reference sequence). CDR3 length: 15 residues. The CDR3 here is CASRGLPPHNYGYTF. CDR3 nucleotides: TGTGCCAGTAGGGGCCTTCCCCCACATAACTATGGCTACACCTTC.

The chain recombines TRBV18 with TRBJ1-2; D may be TRBD1 (5 bases). The CDR3 spans 13 residues. CDR1 and CDR2 from the germline V gene are KGHSH and LQKENI. Trimming took off 6 bases at V and 4 bases at J, with 12 bases between the two ends. In DNA form, the CDR3 reads TGTGCCAGCTCGATGGGGCGCGCCTATGGCTACACCTTC. It is translated as CASSMGRAYGYTF.

V gene TRBV21-1 combines with J gene TRBJ1-2. TRBV21-1 is deemed a pseudogene. This CDR3 region has 14 residues. The chain's CDR3 is CASSSGLPHYGYTF. The CDR3 DNA reads as TGTGCCAGCAGCAGTGGACTCCCCCACTATGGCTACACCTTC.

The chain joins TRBV5-8 to TRBJ1-6, with 7 bases identical to TRBD1. The V and J ends lost 6 bases and 6 bases, in that order; junction bases with no gene match: 9. The CDR3 sequence is 15 residues long. From germline, CDR1 is SGHTS and CDR2 YDEGEE. CDR3 region: CASIMDRPGNSPLHF. The CDR3 coding sequence is TGTGCCAGCATTATGGACAGGCCGGGTAATTCACCCCTCCACTTT.

The count of this clone is one. The chain has TRBV3-1 (or the pseudogene TRBV3-2) and TRBJ1-5, with 9 bases identical to TRBD1. V was clipped by 1 base and J by 6 bases; unmatched bases: 10. The CDR3 is 17 amino acids. Germline V gene lookup returns CDR1 LGHDT and CDR2 YNNKEL (reference sequence). The CDR3 DNA is TGTGCCAGCAGCCAAGTCGTCTTAACAGGGGGCGTTCAGCCCCAGCATTTT. Its protein is CASSQVVLTGGVQPQHF.